These 9 T cell receptor beta chains came from one sample sequenced in a study of cytomegalovirus exposure and HLA in healthy donors. PCR amplification relied on 60 Vbeta primers (plus 13 Jbeta primers). This table comes from immunoSEQ multiplex PCR, and its TCRdb copy is limited to in-frame clones, with some not included. The repertoire holds 120,000 to 150,000 clones, approximately 79% seen once, with approximately 6.9% in the top ten. The specimen sequenced was PBMCs. The receptors shown here come from a woman aged 40 to 55 in good health and CMV-seropositive.

The V and J genes are TRBV4-1 and TRBJ1-4; D unclear. V dropped 0 bases and J dropped 8 bases, with 16 bases sitting between them. Germline assignment: CDR1 MGHRA and CDR2 YSYEKL. The length of the CDR3 is 16 residues. The CDR3 loop is CASSQDGTAVGEKLFF. In DNA form, the CDR3 reads TGCGCCAGCAGCCAAGATGGTACAGCGGTAGGAGAAAAACTGTTTTTT.

This CDR3 is CASSRLAGQETQYF. In nucleotides, the CDR3 is TGTGCCAGCTCACGGCTAGCGGGGCAAGAGACCCAGTACTTC. The V and J genes are TRBV18 and TRBJ2-5; 9 bases are shared with TRBD2. Germline-derived CDR1 and CDR2 are KGHSH and LQKENI. V lost 4 bases to trimming and J lost 2 bases; unmatched junction nucleotides: 2. This CDR3 has 14 residues.

The rearrangement uses TRBV9 and TRBJ1-2; a weak D match, TRBD1 (6 bases). V gave up 3 bases and J gave up 4 bases, with 10 bases separating them. This CDR3 comprises 13 residues. Germline V gene data show CDR1 as SGDLS and CDR2 as YYNGEE. This CDR3 reads CASSAGQTYGYTF. The CDR3 bases are TGTGCCAGCAGCGCCGGACAGACCTATGGCTACACCTTC. Variable domain in full (rest from reference TRBV9 and TRBJ1-2): DSGVTQTPKHLITATGQRVTLRCSPRSGDLSVYWYQQSLDQGLQFLIQYYNGEERAKGNILERFSAQQFPDLHSELNLSSLELGDSALYFCASSAGQTYGYTFGSGTRLTVV.

The chain recombines TRBV4-2 with TRBJ2-7, with D tentatively TRBD2 (6 bases). Germline V gene data show CDR1 as LGHNA and CDR2 as YNFKEQ. The CDR3 consists of 13 residues. Between the trimmed V and J ends, which lost 0 bases and 9 bases, there was a span of 12 bases. The CDR3 loop reads CASSQDREAAQYF. CDR3 DNA sequence: TGTGCCAGCAGCCAAGACAGGGAGGCTGCGCAGTACTTC.

This clone has just a few counts. V and J are TRBV27 and TRBJ2-1; D perhaps matches TRBD2 (6 bases). Germline CDR1 and CDR2: MNHEY and SMNVEV (reference sequence). The CDR3 covers 15 residues. V lost 3 bases, J lost 1 base, and 10 bases lay in between. The CDR3 DNA reads as TGTGCCAGCAGTTTGGCCGGACTATCCTACAATGAGCAGTTCTTC. Protein: CASSLAGLSYNEQFF.

In DNA form, the CDR3 reads TGTGCCAGTAGTATATCCGGGTCCTGGAACACTGAAGCTTTCTTT. This encodes CASSISGSWNTEAFF. V and J are TRBV19 and TRBJ1-1; D is ambiguous. Germline V gives CDR1 LNHDA, CDR2 SQIVND (reference sequence). V gave up 2 bases and J gave up 1 base, with 11 bases separating them. The CDR3 has 15 residues.

This chain uses TRBV19 with TRBJ2-5, with TRBD2 matching over 7 bases. Unmatched junction bases numbered 10, after V lost 7 bases and J lost 2 bases. The germline CDR1 and CDR2 sequences are LNHDA and SQIVND (reference sequence). The CDR3 loop spans 15 amino acids. The CDR3 loop is CASTHADGGQETQYF. CDR3 nucleotides: TGTGCCAGTACCCACGCGGACGGGGGGCAAGAGACCCAGTACTTC.

This clone occurred a few times. The V call is TRBV2, the J call TRBJ2-7, with D unresolved. This CDR3 has 11 residues. Germline loops: CDR1 SNHLY, CDR2 FYNNEI. With 7 bases removed from V and 7 bases from J, the gap between germline ends came to 11 bases. Written as DNA, the CDR3 is TGTGCCAGCACGTTCTCGCGGGAGCAGTACTTC. Its protein is CASTFSREQYF.

The genes are TRBV5-6 and TRBJ1-1; D gene uncertain. V was clipped by 4 bases and J by 3 bases, with 10 bases between them. The CDR3 is made up of 13 amino acids. Germline CDR1 reads SGHDT; CDR2 reads YYEEEE. CDR3 amino acids: CASSHPLDTEAFF. The CDR3 bases are TGTGCCAGCAGCCACCCACTGGACACTGAAGCTTTCTTT.